Sequencing of this TCR beta chain was carried out in a study of beta chain features in type 1 diabetes. Germline values: CDR1 ENHRY, CDR2 SYGVKD. The CDR3 sequence is 15 residues long. J gave up 3 bases and V 3 bases, and 1 base lay outside the gene matches. This clone came up a few times. The antigen is not known. Notes on the study in general: Equally in patients and controls, PCR might preferentially amplify shorter templates. TCRB repertoires of naive, central memory and Treg cells appeared more similar among patients than among healthy donors. Patients with type 1 diabetes carried fewer insertions and had more deletions at their VDJ junctions.

CD45RO/CCR7/CD25/CD127/CD95/CD27 staining was used to isolate CD4+ naive, central memory, regulatory and stem cell-like memory cells by sorting. The isolated RNA, all of it, was reverse transcribed, so expressed TCRB transcripts were what got sequenced. Only in-frame clones appear in the TCRdb table, and some are missing; sequencing was by immunoSEQ multiplex PCR. The data show around 500,000 clones, roughly 11% seen once. The chain uses TRBV10-3 and TRBJ2-1; TRBD2 matches at 11 bases. The sequenced sample was naive CD4+ T cells from blood. The sequence came from a woman aged 18 to 35 in good health. DNA for the CDR3: TGTGCCATCAGTGAACTAGCGGGGGACTACAATGAGCAGTTCTTC. Residues: CAISELAGDYNEQFF.